Reported below is one T cell receptor (beta chain). The sample belongs to a study of blood T cell repertoires in COVID-19. Study at large: Acute and convalescent COVID-19 samples came from the United States, Italy and Spain.

Germline trimming cut 4 bases from V and 4 bases from J; bases unmatched to any gene: 4. The CDR3 extends over 14 amino acids. CDR1 is LNHDA and CDR2 is SQIVND in the germline V gene (reference sequence). Sequencing was performed with immunoSEQ multiplex PCR; in TCRdb, only in-frame clones are kept and a portion is missing. The repertoire holds almost 70,000 clones, with 75% to 90% as singletons. The receptor comes from a woman aged 45-65 years with active COVID-19. J is TRBJ1-2 and V is TRBV19, with 9 bases identical to TRBD1. The sample taken for sequencing was peripheral blood. The CDR3 DNA reads as TGTGCCAGTAGTAGTACAGGGGGCGTCTATGGCTACACCTTC. Protein: CASSSTGGVYGYTF.